Reported below is one T cell receptor beta chain. This record belongs to a study of control samples from healthy donors and cancer patients. CDR1 and CDR2 (germline): SGHKS, YYEKEE (reference sequence). The CDR3 consists of 16 residues. V shed 5 bases and J 1 base; nucleotides not matched to a gene: 5. TCRdb keeps only in-frame clones here, not all; method: immunoSEQ multiplex PCR. The sample consists of some 90,000 clones, 70% to 90% of them appearing once. This receptor was obtained from a woman in her 50s in good health. Source material: blood. The rearrangement uses TRBV5-5 and TRBJ2-3; 12 bases line up with TRBD2. This CDR3 reads CASSPGLAGRTDTQYF. For the CDR3, the DNA is TGTGCCAGCAGTCCGGGACTAGCGGGCCGCACAGATACGCAGTATTTT.